This TCR beta chain came from a study of shared clonotypes between healthy human individuals. It was across several immunoSEQ plates that each subset's genomic DNA was evenly split. Each sorted subset replicate got 200 ng genomic DNA, 30,000 or so genomes. Study processing details: There were no quality scores in the junction-only immunoSEQ sequences, so filtering differed. Profiling relied on immunoSEQ multiplex PCR, and the TCRdb table lists in-frame clones only, not all of them. The DNA gave D and trimming, while V, J and clone size come from that table. The sample has about 1.9 million clones, roughly 95% seen once. It was CD45RO-negative cells, positively selected for CCR7, that made up naive CD8 cells, with terminally differentiated effector memory CD45RA+ cells excluded. V was pared by 1 base and J by 2 bases, with 8 bases of the junction left unmatched. Germline V CDR1 and CDR2: KGHSH, LQKENI. The CDR3 extends over 18 amino acids.

The chain joins TRBV18 to TRBJ2-3; 11 nucleotides agree with TRBD2. This sequence originates from a man aged 18-30 years in good health. Some clones in this sample may be carry-over from other donors' samples. The material sequenced was naive CD8+ T cells from PBMCs. The DNA for the CDR3 is TGTGCCAGCTCACCACAAAGGGGACTAGCGGATAACACAGATACGCAGTATTTT. As protein: CASSPQRGLADNTDTQYF. Drawing the rest from reference TRBV18 and TRBJ2-3, the complete variable domain is NAGVMQNPRHLVRRRGQEARLRCSPMKGHSHVYWYRQLPEEGLKFMVYLQKENIIDESGMPKERFSAEFPKEGPSILRIQQVVRGDSAAYFCASSPQRGLADNTDTQYFGPGTRLTVL.